This T cell receptor beta chain emerged from a study of blood T cell repertoires in COVID-19. The wider study: PBMCs, B-cell-depleted T cells, or T cells provided the cDNA or gDNA that made up the material.

Clones were sequenced by immunoSEQ multiplex PCR, and TCRdb holds only the in-frame ones, with some missing. This table holds over 35,000 clones, approximately 85% found once. After removal of 8 bases from V and 6 bases from J, the junction contained 2 bases not matched to a gene. The CDR3 extends over 12 amino acids. The sample was peripheral blood. The rearrangement joins TRBV12-3 or TRBV12-4 to TRBJ1-2; 11 positions agree with TRBD1. The origin of this receptor is a human donor in a cohort sampled during active COVID-19. CDR3 coding DNA: TGTGCCAGCCGGGACAGGGGGAATGGCTACACCTTC. This codes for CASRDRGNGYTF.